This T cell receptor beta chain was sequenced for a study of T cell responses to AZD1222 COVID-19 vaccine. Overall study results and limits: Researchers took repertoire samples only after the peak T cell response had come. Females made up more of the donors, who were largely white British, and clonal diversity may have come out too low.

To note about this clone: Its antigen remains unidentified.

TCRdb keeps only in-frame clones here, not all; method: immunoSEQ multiplex PCR. The sample lists about 260,000 clones; 80% to 95% were seen once. The receptor comes from an adult in good health. This material consisted of peripheral blood, taken on day 0 of AZD1222 vaccination.

The CDR3: CASSVTGRYGYTF. The DNA of the CDR3 is TGTGCCAGCAGTGTGACAGGGCGTTATGGCTACACCTTC. This rearrangement joins TRBV28 to TRBJ1-2, with 7 bases aligning to TRBD1. With 5 bases clipped from V and 5 bases from J, the junction kept 5 bases outside the gene matches. The germline CDR1 and CDR2 sequences are MDHEN and SYDVKM. This CDR3 has 13 amino acids.